What follows describes a single T cell receptor beta chain. CDR1 is LNHDA and CDR2 is SQIVND in the germline V gene (reference sequence). Trimming took 6 bases from V and 5 from J, leaving 10 bases between them. The CDR3 covers 12 residues. The data are from a study of blood T cell repertoires in COVID-19. Sequencing used immunoSEQ multiplex PCR; TCRdb keeps in-frame clones, though not all of them. Here the sample spans around 250,000 clones, about 86% being singletons. The sequencing sample was made of peripheral blood. This receptor was obtained from a man between 60 and 70 years old with acute or convalescent COVID-19. The genes are TRBV19 and TRBJ1-1; D unclear. The CDR3: CASSLGETEAFF. The CDR3 bases are TGTGCCAGTAGCCTCGGGGAAACTGAAGCTTTCTTT.